A single sample gave rise to the 12 T cell receptor beta chains below, sequenced in a study. TCRdb itself ran the 5' RACE reads through MiXCR, one entry per CDR3 protein. Of 25,000 to 40,000 distinct CDR3 sequences in the sample, roughly a quarter are singletons; the top ten hold more than 3.5%. Sequencing used memory CD4+ T cells sorted from blood. Subset given: memory CD4+ T cells, CD4+CD45RO+CD25-. Receptors were obtained from a female donor with breast cancer.

V is TRBV6-5 and J is TRBJ2-1; 14 bases match TRBD2. The germline gives CDR1 MNHEY, CDR2 SVGAGI. Unmatched junction bases numbered 2, after V lost 7 bases and J lost 6 bases. The length of the CDR3 is 14 residues. The CDR3 DNA sequence: TGTGCCAGCACCGGACTAGCGGGAGGCAATGAGCAGTTCTTC. Its protein product is CASTGLAGGNEQFF.

The chain is built from TRBV12-3 or TRBV12-4 and TRBJ1-1; D is possibly TRBD1 (5 bases). Trimming cost V 6 bases and J 10 bases, with 15 bases left between them. This CDR3 comprises 12 residues. The CDR3 coding sequence is TGTGCCAGCAGCCTTGTCAGGGTTGGAGCTTTCTTT. Encoded protein: CASSLVRVGAFF.

Details on this clonotype: The CDR3 does not end in the conserved phenylalanine or tryptophan, so this is likely a read error. The genes are TRBV4-2 and TRBJ2-7, with 15 bases that match TRBD2. The V segment lost 3 bases and the J segment 2 bases; nucleotides outside the gene matches: 5. The CDR3 covers 17 residues. Looked up from germline, CDR1 is LGHNA and CDR2 is YNFKEQ. CDR3 region: CASSQGTSGRQTYEQYY. As DNA, the CDR3 is TGTGCCAGCAGCCAGGGGACTAGCGGGAGGCAAACCTACGAGCAGTACTAC.

This chain links TRBV5-4 with TRBJ2-3, with D possibly matching TRBD2 (5 bases). The germline V gene has CDR1 SGHNT and CDR2 YYREEE (reference sequence). CDR3 size: 18 residues. Trimming took 2 bases from V and 2 from J, leaving 21 bases between them. The CDR3 sequence is CASSFGVRVEDYTDTQYF. The CDR3 DNA reads as TGTGCCAGCAGCTTCGGGGTAAGGGTGGAAGATTACACAGATACGCAGTATTTT.

V is TRBV6-1 and J is TRBJ2-7; unclear D gene. The CDR3 extends over 14 amino acids. V was trimmed by 1 base and J by 3 bases, leaving 10 bases between them. Germline V gene lookup returns CDR1 MNHNS and CDR2 SASEGT. CDR3 region: CASSEGTAYYEQYF. The DNA of the CDR3 is TGTGCCAGCAGTGAAGGAACAGCCTACTACGAGCAGTACTTC.

This clonotype was observed once. This chain links TRBV2 with TRBJ2-7; D possibly corresponds to TRBD2 (6 bases). Germline CDR1 reads SNHLY; CDR2 reads FYNNEI. V was pared by 1 base and J by 2 bases, with 9 bases between. This CDR3 spans 14 amino acids. The CDR3 bases are TGTGCCAGCAGTGAAGGCGGGGCTACCTACGAGCAGTACTTC. Amino acids: CASSEGGATYEQYF.

This clonotype was counted many times. The rearrangement uses TRBV13 and TRBJ2-7; D could derive from TRBD1 or TRBD2 (5 bases each). The CDR3 runs 14 residues. The germline V gene has CDR1 PRHDT and CDR2 FYEKMQ (reference sequence). Trimming cost V 7 bases and J 3 bases, with 16 bases left between them. CDR3 region: CASMEAGRLYEQYF. CDR3 DNA sequence: TGTGCCAGCATGGAGGCAGGGAGACTCTACGAGCAGTACTTC.

This clonotype showed up many times. This chain connects TRBV4-1 to TRBJ2-1, with D hard to call. Germline V gene sequence: CDR1 MGHRA, CDR2 YSYEKL. There are 15 residues in the CDR3. The V gene lost 1 base and the J gene lost 6 bases, with 13 bases spanning the gap. In nucleotides, the CDR3 is TGCGCCAGCAGCCAAGGAATAGGGTCCCCCAATGAGCAGTTCTTC. This translates into CASSQGIGSPNEQFF.

The genes are TRBV20-1 and TRBJ1-4, with 10 nucleotides matching TRBD1. Looked up from germline, CDR1 is DFQATT and CDR2 is SNEGSKA (reference sequence). The CDR3 has 17 amino acids. Losses at the gene ends were 6 bases for V and 8 bases for J; bases not matched to a gene: 18. CDR3 loop: CSASPGQGISLGEKLFF. As DNA, the CDR3 is TGCAGTGCCTCGCCGGGACAGGGGATCTCGCTAGGCGAAAAACTGTTTTTT.

This clonotype has ten or more counts. CDR3 protein: CASSSVAGGAYEQYF. The CDR3 DNA sequence: TGCGCCAGCAGCTCTGTAGCGGGGGGAGCCTACGAGCAGTACTTC. The chain is built from TRBV4-1 and TRBJ2-7; the match to TRBD2 covers 10 bases. The germline gives CDR1 MGHRA, CDR2 YSYEKL. V shed 5 bases, J shed 2 bases, and the junction held 6 bases outside the gene matches. The CDR3 spans 15 residues.

This chain joins TRBV7-9 and TRBJ2-3; 10 nucleotides match TRBD2. Per germline, CDR1 SEHNR and CDR2 FQNEAQ (reference sequence). CDR3 length equals 15 residues. V trimming: 7 bases; J trimming: 4 bases; junction bases outside the gene matches: 8. CDR3 residues: CASTPGLARPDTQYF. In nucleotides, the CDR3 is TGTGCCAGCACCCCGGGACTAGCGCGACCAGATACGCAGTATTTT.

The V gene is TRBV27, the J gene TRBJ2-1; 8 nucleotides align to TRBD2. CDR1 and CDR2 from the germline V gene are MNHEY and SMNVEV (reference sequence). CDR3 length: 13 residues. With V trimmed by 5 bases and J by 7 bases, 4 bases remained unmatched. In DNA form, the CDR3 reads TGTGCCAGCAGTGGGGGACTAGGGAATGAGCAGTTCTTC. This encodes CASSGGLGNEQFF.